One T cell receptor beta chain is described in this entry. Its antigen is not identified. The sample comes from a study of OX40 agonist ivuxolimab in advanced cancers. Study at large: At doses from 0.01 to 10 mg/kg, patients were given intravenous ivuxolimab every 2 weeks. Three patients, one with hepatocellular carcinoma and two with cutaneous melanoma, achieved partial responses.

Data came from immunoSEQ multiplex PCR; TCRdb stores just in-frame clones and leaves some out. This sample has roughly 100,000 clones, with roughly 87% found just once. Study outcomes and limitations: Some nonresponders additionally presented with little normalized T-cell clonal expansion.

CDR3 length: 15 amino acids. Germline values: CDR1 SGHVS, CDR2 FNYEAQ. The chain employs TRBV7-6 and TRBJ2-5; 7 bases are shared with TRBD1. The J call may be faulty, since TRBJ2-7 better matches the DNA end. Sequencing used CD4+ or CD8+ T cells sorted from blood, obtained in a trial of the OX40 agonist ivuxolimab. The receptor was isolated from an adult with an advanced solid tumor such as melanoma, head and neck, liver or kidney cancer. Written as DNA, the CDR3 is TGTGCCAGCAGCCGCGGGCTGACAGGGCCCTACGAGCAGTACTTC. This codes for CASSRGLTGPYEQYF.